One sample yielded the 21 T cell receptor beta chains listed below, sequenced in a study of blood T cell repertoires in COVID-19. Assay: immunoSEQ multiplex PCR; the TCRdb copy retains only in-frame clones and omits some. The sample includes approximately 210,000 clones, 65% to 85% of them seen just once. Input material: PBMCs or T cells enriched from blood (not recorded which). The receptor set was obtained from a woman aged 55-75 years who had recovered from COVID-19.

This chain uses TRBV6-5 with TRBJ2-7, with a tentative D call TRBD1 (5 bases). Germline CDR1 reads MNHEY; CDR2 reads SVGAGI. This CDR3 is 13 amino acids long. The V end lost 6 bases, the J end lost 3 bases, and 12 bases lay between the germline ends. DNA for the CDR3: TGTGCCAGCAGCCTCAGGGAAGACTACGAGCAGTACTTC. It is translated as CASSLREDYEQYF.

This clone has a handful of counts. This rearrangement joins TRBV5-1 to TRBJ1-2; D might be TRBD1 (5 bases). The CDR3 is made up of 14 amino acids. CDR1 is SGHRS, CDR2 YFSETQ, per germline. Trimming cost V 4 bases and J 1 base, with 11 bases left between them. For the CDR3, the DNA is TGCGCCAGCAGCCCCCCGGGGGATAACTATGGCTACACCTTC. Translation: CASSPPGDNYGYTF.

V and J are TRBV6-5 and TRBJ1-2; TRBD1 might be the D (5 bases). The CDR3 is 15 residues long. V gave up 4 bases and J gave up 2 bases, with 14 bases separating them. Germline V gives CDR1 MNHEY, CDR2 SVGAGI. Here the CDR3 reads CASSSLRGGNYGYTF. The DNA for the CDR3 is TGTGCCAGCAGTTCCCTCCGGGGGGGGAACTATGGCTACACCTTC.

CDR3 DNA sequence: TGTGCCAGCTCACCACCAAATCTACAGGAGATTACCAATGAGCAGTTCTTC. Translating gives CASSPPNLQEITNEQFF. The J gene is TRBJ2-1, the V gene TRBV18; TRBD1 is a possible D gene (5 bases). CDR3 length equals 17 residues. V was pared by 0 bases and J by 6 bases, with 18 bases between. Germline V gene lookup returns CDR1 KGHSH and CDR2 LQKENI. The full variable domain, with the rest looked up from reference TRBV18 and TRBJ2-1, is NAGVMQNPRHLVRRRGQEARLRCSPMKGHSHVYWYRQLPEEGLKFMVYLQKENIIDESGMPKERFSAEFPKEGPSILRIQQVVRGDSAAYFCASSPPNLQEITNEQFFGPGTRLTVL.

This chain uses TRBV5-1 with TRBJ1-5; 7 bases match TRBD1. The CDR3 runs to 14 residues. V dropped 4 bases and J dropped 3; count of bases not matched to a gene: 4. CDR1 and CDR2 from the germline V gene are SGHRS and YFSETQ. CDR3 region: CASSLTGDNQPQHF. DNA of the CDR3: TGCGCCAGCAGCCTCACAGGGGACAATCAGCCCCAGCATTTT.

This clone appeared many times. The chain employs TRBV11-3 and TRBJ2-5; a possible D gene is TRBD1 (6 bases). The CDR3 runs 13 residues. CDR1 is SGHNT and CDR2 is YENEEA in the germline V gene. Trimming pared 5 bases from V and 5 bases from J, leaving 12 bases between. The CDR3 loop is CASSPQQGETQYF. CDR3 DNA sequence: TGTGCCAGCAGCCCACAACAGGGTGAGACCCAGTACTTC.

The rearrangement links TRBV7-2 to TRBJ1-1; D uncertain. Deletions cut 5 bases from V and 2 bases from J, with 15 bases between. CDR1 and CDR2 from the germline V gene are SGHTA and FQGNSA. This CDR3 has 15 residues. The CDR3 nucleotides read TGTGCCAGCAGCCCGTCGTGGGCCCCAAACACTGAAGCTTTCTTT. Its protein is CASSPSWAPNTEAFF. The whole variable domain, remainder taken from reference TRBV7-2 and TRBJ1-1, is GAGVSQSPSNKVTEKGKDVELRCDPISGHTALYWYRQSLGQGLEFLIYFQGNSAPDKSGLPSDRFSAERTGGSVSTLTIQRTQQEDSAVYLCASSPSWAPNTEAFFGQGTRLTVV.

The CDR3: CASSPGQEYEKLFF. DNA for the CDR3: TGTGCCAGCTCACCGGGACAGGAGTATGAAAAACTGTTTTTT. The chain employs TRBV18 and TRBJ1-4; 8 bases match TRBD1. The CDR3 contains 14 residues. V lost 3 bases, J lost 6 bases, and 3 bases stayed unmatched. Germline-derived CDR1 and CDR2 are KGHSH and LQKENI.

The V and J genes are TRBV5-1 and TRBJ2-7; possible D gene TRBD2, 6 bases. Germline CDR1 SGHRS, CDR2 YFSETQ. CDR3 length equals 12 residues. V gave up 4 bases and J gave up 3 bases, with 8 bases separating them. The CDR3 bases are TGCGCCAGCAGCGCGGGACTCTACGAGCAGTACTTC. Amino acids: CASSAGLYEQYF.

The chain is built from TRBV11-2 and TRBJ2-5; 8 bases line up with TRBD2. The CDR3 runs 16 residues. J lost 5 bases, V lost 1 base, and 9 bases had no gene match. Germline assignment: CDR1 SGHAT and CDR2 FQNNGV. CDR3 coding DNA: TGTGCCAGCAGCTTAGGGGTTAGCGGGATAGAGGAGACCCAGTACTTC. Encoded protein: CASSLGVSGIEETQYF.

This clone was counted once. This rearrangement joins TRBV3-1 (or the pseudogene TRBV3-2) to TRBJ1-4, with D perhaps TRBD1 (6 bases). Germline V CDR1 and CDR2: LGHDT, YNNKEL (reference sequence). This CDR3 comprises 16 residues. Between the trimmed V and J ends, which lost 4 bases and 7 bases, there was a span of 19 bases. The CDR3 DNA reads TGTGCCAGCAGCCGATCGACGGGCAGGGGCGGTGAAAAACTGTTTTTT. It encodes CASSRSTGRGGEKLFF.

The rearrangement joins TRBV19 to TRBJ1-5; D gene uncertain. Germline loops: CDR1 LNHDA, CDR2 SQIVND (reference sequence). The CDR3 contains 16 residues. V dropped 0 bases and J dropped 7 bases, with 16 bases sitting between them. The CDR3 loop reads CASSIEGRPSNQPQHF. CDR3 in DNA: TGTGCCAGTAGTATAGAGGGCAGGCCTTCAAACCAGCCCCAGCATTTT.

The chain carries TRBV29-1 and TRBJ1-1; 10 nucleotides align to TRBD1. V shed 4 bases, J shed 4 bases, and the junction held 12 bases outside the gene matches. The germline V gene encodes CDR1 SQVTM and CDR2 ANQGSEA. The CDR3 has 16 amino acids. CDR3 region: CSVVGPGQGLSTEAFF. The CDR3 coding sequence is TGCAGCGTTGTGGGGCCGGGACAGGGGCTGTCCACTGAAGCTTTCTTT.

The rearrangement joins TRBV15 to TRBJ2-1, with 8 positions matching TRBD1. Germline CDR1 LNHNV, CDR2 YYDKDF (reference sequence). CDR3 length: 15 residues. The trim removed 4 bases at V and 3 bases at J, leaving 5 bases unmatched. The CDR3, as DNA: TGTGCCACCAGCAAGGACAGGGAACGCTACAATGAGCAGTTCTTC. This codes for CATSKDRERYNEQFF.

The CDR3 region is CASSESTGGGYTF. CDR3 bases: TGCGCCAGCAGTGAGTCAACAGGGGGGGGCTACACCTTC. J is TRBJ1-2 and V is TRBV10-2; 8 nucleotides line up with TRBD1. The junction had 2 bases not matched to a gene; V was cut back by 0 bases and J by 8 bases. The germline CDR1 and CDR2 sequences are WSHSY and SAAADI. This CDR3 is 13 amino acids long.

The chain links TRBV11-2 to TRBJ1-2; maybe TRBD1 (6 bases). The germline gives CDR1 SGHAT, CDR2 FQNNGV. The CDR3 has 16 amino acids. V was cut by 0 bases and J by 5 bases, with 16 bases left in between. CDR3 in DNA: TGTGCCAGCAGCTTAGAAGGGGCGAACAGGGTGTATGGCTACACCTTC. As protein: CASSLEGANRVYGYTF.

The chain is built from TRBV6-2 or TRBV6-3 and TRBJ2-3; 14 bases fit TRBD2. Germline lookup yields CDR1 MNHEY and CDR2 SVGEGT. Trimming removed 4 bases from V and 3 bases from J; junction bases left unmatched: 6. This CDR3 region has 17 residues. CDR3 DNA sequence: TGTGCCAGCAGTTTCGGACTAGCGGGGGGTCAAACAGATACGCAGTATTTT. Translation gives CASSFGLAGGQTDTQYF.

On this clone itself: This may arise from a read error, as a much more abundant clone is one base away. The chain combines TRBV7-6 with TRBJ2-7; TRBD1 matches 7 bases. This CDR3 comprises 14 residues. The ends lost 5 bases at V and 0 bases at J; junction bases unmatched: 4. Germline V CDR1 and CDR2: SGHVS, FNYEAQ. CDR3 nucleotides: TGTGCCAGCAGCACCCGACAGGGCTCCTACGAGCAGTACTTC. This gives the protein CASSTRQGSYEQYF.

The chain links TRBV29-1 to TRBJ1-3; TRBD1 is a possible D gene (6 bases). The ends were cut back, 5 bases at V and 1 base at J, with 12 bases in the middle. Germline V gives CDR1 SQVTM, CDR2 ANQGSEA. CDR3 length equals 14 residues. CDR3 sequence (DNA): TGCAGCGTTACCCTTACAGGGTCTGGAAACACCATATATTTT. Encoded protein: CSVTLTGSGNTIYF.

The V gene is TRBV5-1, the J gene TRBJ2-2, with 9 bases identical to TRBD1. This CDR3 comprises 15 residues. V lost 1 base, J lost 6 bases, and 4 bases stayed unmatched. Germline V gives CDR1 SGHRS, CDR2 YFSETQ. The chain's CDR3 is CASSLRGQGPGELFF. Written as DNA, the CDR3 is TGCGCCAGCAGCTTGAGGGGACAGGGCCCCGGGGAGCTGTTTTTT.

The chain joins TRBV3-1 (or the pseudogene TRBV3-2) to TRBJ2-7; TRBD2 aligns across 7 bases. CDR1 and CDR2 (germline): LGHDT, YNNKEL (reference sequence). The V gene end was trimmed by 4 bases and the J gene end by 2 bases; junction bases not matched to a gene: 2. CDR3 length equals 13 residues. The chain's CDR3 is CASSPSGTYEQYF. The CDR3 bases are TGTGCCAGCAGCCCGAGCGGGACCTACGAGCAGTACTTC.